This T cell receptor beta chain was sequenced during a study of control samples from healthy donors and cancer patients (TCRdb year 2020). Library method: the immunoSEQ multiplex PCR assay. TCRdb took over this immuneACCESS table, retaining in-frame rearrangements with V and J assigned. Such tables are incomplete; in checked studies, under half of the missing clones stem from an unresolved V gene, and the remainder is unexplained. Here the sample has more than 95,000 clones; almost 95% occur a single time. Of the sample, 0.5% to 0.7% falls within the top ten clones. As for this clone: The antigen this receptor binds is unknown. Base qualities were left out, and no much larger clone turns up one base away.

CDR1 and CDR2 are drawn from the germline V gene: SGHRS, YFSETQ. The CDR3 has 15 amino acids, counting the end cysteine and phenylalanine. Only CDR3 DNA remains: 45 bases, in frame from the first base. The junction shows trimming of 4 bases on V and 4 bases on J, and the gene matches do not reach 4 bases of it. The chain is assembled from TRBV5-1 and TRBJ2-2; TRBD1 aligns with 10 central bases. This TCR came from an elderly man with head and neck cancer. The sequencing sample was made of PBMCs. The nucleotide sequence reads as follows: TGCGCCAGCAGCGACTGGACAGGGGGCACCGGGGAGCTGTTTTTT. The translation is CASSDWTGGTGELFF.